The clone carrying this T cell receptor beta chain was seen more than once but under ten times. This sample was taken from a study of blood T cell repertoires in COVID-19. Study details: The samples span acute and convalescent COVID-19 from the United States, Italy and Spain.

V lost 1 base to trimming and J lost 4 bases, with 5 bases between them. This CDR3 spans 13 amino acids. From germline, CDR1 is SNHLY and CDR2 FYNNEI. How the authors handled the data: From reference gene primer amplification, estimates of nucleated cell counts were derived. Some clones are missing from TCRdb's copy, which holds only in-frame ones; the method was immunoSEQ multiplex PCR. V and J calls and clone size are copied from that table; D and trimming were computed from the DNA. Here the sample spans roughly 240,000 clones, 70% to 90% being singletons. Recruitment covered roughly 22 US areas and drew participants whose ages spanned roughly 18 to 90 years. Cohorts were determined from participant-reported clinical history.

This clonotype was sampled from a woman between 40 and 55 years old with acute COVID-19. The chain is built from TRBV2 and TRBJ2-1; D may be TRBD1 (5 bases). The sequenced sample was PBMCs or T cells enriched from blood (not recorded which). Written as DNA, the CDR3 is TGTGCCAGCAGTGAAGAGGGGTACAATGAGCAGTTCTTC. Translated, it gives CASSEEGYNEQFF.